This is a list of T cell receptor beta chains from one sample in a study of Graves' ophthalmopathy and Graves' hyperthyroidism. TCRdb fed the multiplex PCR reads into MiXCR, producing one record per CDR3 protein. The table shows roughly 480,000 distinct CDR3 sequences, with approximately 14% occurring only once. Source material: blood. The receptors come from a woman aged 25 to 39 with Graves' ophthalmopathy. Each CDR3 is given with its conserved first and last residue. Fields, in order: D gene, clone size, V gene, J gene, CDR3 protein, CDR3 DNA. The D gene is left open where the match is weak. Sizes are listed as once, few, many or a size class.

D gene: TRBD1
clone size: many
V gene: TRBV28
J gene: TRBJ1-2
CDR3 protein: CASSSGGNYGYTF
CDR3 DNA: TGTGCCAGCAGTTCAGGGGGCAACTATGGCTACACCTTC

D gene: TRBD1
clone size: many
V gene: TRBV28
J gene: TRBJ1-2
CDR3 protein: CASSPGGTGYGYTF
CDR3 DNA: TGTGCCAGCAGCCCGGGCGGGACAGGATATGGCTACACCTTC

D gene: .
clone size: many
V gene: TRBV28
J gene: TRBJ2-7
CDR3 protein: CASSSYRLGGNYEQYF
CDR3 DNA: TGTGCCAGCAGTTCCTACCGCCTTGGGGGTAATTACGAGCAGTACTTC

D gene: TRBD1
clone size: many
V gene: TRBV30
J gene: TRBJ1-2
CDR3 protein: CAWSLGQASSDYGYTF
CDR3 DNA: TGTGCCTGGAGTTTAGGACAGGCGTCATCGGACTATGGCTACACCTTC

D gene: .
clone size: few
V gene: TRBV28
J gene: TRBJ1-6
CDR3 protein: CASSFPGDFSPLHF
CDR3 DNA: TGTGCCAGCAGTTTCCCCGGGGATTTTTCACCCCTCCACTTT

D gene: .
clone size: many
V gene: TRBV7-2
J gene: TRBJ1-3
CDR3 protein: CASKGRNGNTIYF
CDR3 DNA: TGTGCCAGCAAGGGGCGGAATGGAAACACCATATATTTT

D gene: TRBD1
clone size: many
V gene: TRBV2
J gene: TRBJ1-2
CDR3 protein: CASENRDRIYGYTF
CDR3 DNA: TGTGCCAGCGAAAATCGGGACAGAATCTATGGCTACACCTTC

D gene: .
clone size: many
V gene: TRBV28
J gene: TRBJ2-7
CDR3 protein: CASSLYGGSIYDQYF
CDR3 DNA: TGTGCCAGCAGTTTATATGGAGGCTCGATCTACGATCAGTACTTC

D gene: TRBD1
clone size: many
V gene: TRBV12-3/TRBV12-4
J gene: TRBJ1-2
CDR3 protein: CASSPTTGQGGGYTF
CDR3 DNA: TGTGCCAGCAGTCCTACAACGGGACAGGGCGGTGGCTACACCTTC

D gene: .
clone size: many
V gene: TRBV6-2/TRBV6-3
J gene: TRBJ2-5
CDR3 protein: CASSYGVGGQETQYF
CDR3 DNA: TGTGCCAGCAGTTACGGGGTAGGGGGCCAAGAGACCCAGTACTTC

D gene: TRBD1
clone size: many
V gene: TRBV9
J gene: TRBJ2-5
CDR3 protein: CASSVDGTGGKETQYF
CDR3 DNA: TGTGCCAGCAGCGTAGATGGGACAGGGGGTAAAGAGACCCAGTACTTC

D gene: TRBD2
clone size: many
V gene: TRBV7-9
J gene: TRBJ2-7
CDR3 protein: CASSLETSWYEQYF
CDR3 DNA: TGTGCCAGCAGCTTAGAGACTAGCTGGTACGAGCAGTACTTC

D gene: TRBD1
clone size: many
V gene: TRBV6-1
J gene: TRBJ2-7
CDR3 protein: CASRGTGGDEQYF
CDR3 DNA: TGTGCCAGCAGGGGGACAGGGGGTGACGAGCAGTACTTC

D gene: TRBD1
clone size: many
V gene: TRBV12-3/TRBV12-4
J gene: TRBJ1-6
CDR3 protein: CASSRDREVSSPLHF
CDR3 DNA: TGTGCCAGCAGTCGGGACAGGGAAGTTTCTTCACCCCTCCACTTT

D gene: .
clone size: many
V gene: TRBV2
J gene: TRBJ1-1
CDR3 protein: CASSGGLEAFF
CDR3 DNA: TGTGCCAGCAGTGGAGGACTTGAAGCTTTCTTT

D gene: .
clone size: many
V gene: TRBV15
J gene: TRBJ2-5
CDR3 protein: CATSRVMADRQETQYF
CDR3 DNA: TGTGCCACCAGCAGAGTAATGGCAGACCGTCAAGAGACCCAGTACTTC